The next 21 T cell receptor beta chains were all read from a single sample in a study of T cell repertoires in cytomegalovirus infection. TCRdb re-analysed the reads in MiXCR, keeping a single row per CDR3 protein. Seen here are 600,000 to 700,000 distinct CDR3 sequences, roughly a third observed once, and the top ten hold approximately 18%. Their antigen targets remain unknown. The sequences come from cultured PBMCs, collected from culture after CMV antigen stimulation. The receptors originated from a human donor in good health (CMV status not recorded). Some clones in this sample may be carry-over from other donors' samples.

V gene TRBV11-2 combines with J gene TRBJ2-7; D not resolved. With 8 bases removed from V and 3 bases from J, the gap between germline ends came to 11 bases. Germline CDR1 and CDR2: SGHAT and FQNNGV. The CDR3 sequence is 12 residues long. The CDR3 coding sequence is TGTGCCAGCGGGCAACACCGCTACGAGCAGTACTTC. Its translation is CASGQHRYEQYF.

This clonotype has just one count. The V gene is TRBV10-3, the J gene TRBJ2-5; 8 positions agree with TRBD1. The CDR3 is made up of 13 amino acids. Germline trimming cut 6 bases from V and 3 bases from J; bases unmatched to any gene: 3. Germline V gene lookup returns CDR1 ENHRY and CDR2 SYGVKD. The CDR3 DNA sequence: TGTGCCATCAGGTCACAGGGGGAAGAGACCCAGTACTTC. This sequence encodes CAIRSQGEETQYF.

V is TRBV18 and J is TRBJ2-3; D perhaps matches TRBD1 (6 bases). The CDR3 has 14 amino acids. The germline V gene has CDR1 KGHSH and CDR2 LQKENI. Trimming pared 2 bases from V and 2 bases from J, leaving 8 bases between. The chain's CDR3 is CASSPGQNTDTQYF. The CDR3 DNA is TGTGCCAGCTCACCAGGACAGAACACAGATACGCAGTATTTT.

This clonotype was found a few times. The V call is TRBV4-1, the J call TRBJ2-3, with 8 bases identical to TRBD1. Per germline, CDR1 MGHRA and CDR2 YSYEKL. This CDR3 spans 16 amino acids. Unmatched junction bases numbered 12, after V lost 5 bases and J lost 5 bases. The DNA of the CDR3 is TGCGCCAGCAGCTACGTAGGACAGGGAAGTAAAGATACGCAGTATTTT. This codes for CASSYVGQGSKDTQYF.

This chain uses TRBV11-3 with TRBJ2-5, with a weak D call TRBD2 (6 bases). Trimming pared 1 base from V and 4 bases from J, leaving 10 bases between. This CDR3 has 14 amino acids. Germline V gene sequence: CDR1 SGHNT, CDR2 YENEEA. The CDR3: CASSLGRDSETQYF. In nucleotides, the CDR3 is TGTGCCAGCAGCTTAGGAAGGGACTCAGAGACCCAGTACTTC.

V usage is TRBV20-1 and J usage is TRBJ1-3; no clear D. Germline values: CDR1 DFQATT, CDR2 SNEGSKA (reference sequence). V was cut by 4 bases and J by 0 bases, with 13 bases left in between. The CDR3 has 15 residues. As DNA, the CDR3 is TGCAGTGCTACCGAGGGCGGCTCCTCTGGAAACACCATATATTTT. Translating it yields CSATEGGSSGNTIYF.

This clonotype was seen more than once but under ten times. CDR3 region: CASSHFIGRLQETQYF. The CDR3 region has the DNA TGCGCCAGCAGTCATTTCATAGGACGGCTCCAAGAGACCCAGTACTTC. The chain recombines TRBV23-1 with TRBJ2-5; unclear D gene. TRBV23-1 is marked as an open reading frame, function uncertain. The V end lost 3 bases, the J end lost 1 base, and 15 bases lay between the germline ends. The CDR3 spans 16 residues.

The chain couples TRBV4-1 to TRBJ2-1, with D uncertain. This CDR3 region has 13 residues. The V end was cut by 1 base, the J end by 7 bases, with 8 bases between. CDR1 MGHRA and CDR2 YSYEKL come from the germline V gene. This chain's CDR3 is CASSQGLQNEQFF. The CDR3 nucleotides are TGCGCCAGCAGCCAAGGACTCCAAAATGAGCAGTTCTTC.

The chain couples TRBV15 to TRBJ2-1; 8 bases match TRBD2. CDR3 length: 15 amino acids. With V trimmed by 0 bases and J by 12 bases, 10 bases remained unmatched. CDR1 and CDR2 (germline): LNHNV, YYDKDF (reference sequence). The CDR3: CATSRDRGTSRRQFF. CDR3 bases: TGTGCCACCAGCAGAGATAGGGGGACTAGTCGTCGGCAGTTCTTC.

This clonotype has more than one count but fewer than ten. This sequence joins TRBV6-2 or TRBV6-3 and TRBJ2-7, with 9 bases that match TRBD1. V was pared by 6 bases and J by 2 bases, with 11 bases of the junction left unmatched. Germline V gene sequence: CDR1 MNHEY, CDR2 SVGEGT. CDR3 length equals 16 residues. The CDR3 DNA follows: TGTGCCAGCAGCAAGAACCCGGGACAGGGCCCCTACGAGCAGTACTTC. Protein product: CASSKNPGQGPYEQYF.

The V gene is TRBV12-3 or TRBV12-4, the J gene TRBJ2-4; 9 nucleotides agree with TRBD2. The ends lost 3 bases at V and 7 bases at J; junction bases unmatched: 4. The CDR3 is 14 residues long. This chain's CDR3 is CASSFRLAGNIQYF. DNA for the CDR3: TGTGCCAGCAGTTTTAGGCTAGCGGGGAACATTCAGTACTTC.

The CDR3 region is CASSSRVWGEGAYGYTF. For the CDR3, the DNA is TGTGCCAGCAGCTCCCGAGTTTGGGGGGAGGGGGCCTATGGCTACACCTTC. The chain is built from TRBV7-8 and TRBJ1-2, with 7 bases identical to TRBD1. The J segment lost 4 bases and the V segment lost 4 bases, leaving 15 bases of the junction unmatched. Germline CDR1 reads SGHVS; CDR2 reads FQNEAQ. The length of the CDR3 is 17 residues.

Remarks on this clonotype: At one boundary the junction diverges from the germline segment, which might be a read error. CDR3 bases: TGTGCTAGCAGCTGGGGACAGGGCACGGGTGAAGCTTTCTTT. Its translation is CASSWGQGTGEAFF. V and J are TRBV5-5 and TRBJ1-1; the match to TRBD1 covers 9 bases. The CDR3 extends over 14 amino acids. CDR1 is SGHKS, CDR2 YYEKEE, per germline (reference sequence).

The V call is TRBV7-9, the J call TRBJ2-1, with TRBD2 matching 10 bases. CDR1 SEHNR and CDR2 FQNEAQ come from the germline V gene (reference sequence). The CDR3 is 17 residues long. V trimming: 5 bases; J trimming: 10 bases; junction bases outside the gene matches: 17. In nucleotides, the CDR3 is TGTGCCAGCAGCCAGGCCAGCGGGAGGGCCTTGGGTACCGAGCAGTTCTTC. This encodes CASSQASGRALGTEQFF.

The chain recombines TRBV6-6 with TRBJ2-2, with D uncertain. V lost 9 bases and J 3 bases, leaving 11 bases between the germline ends. The CDR3 spans 13 residues. Germline CDR1 MNHNY, CDR2 SVGAGI (reference sequence). The CDR3 DNA reads TGTGCCAGTGGGCAACCAGACACCGGGGAGCTGTTTTTT. It codes for CASGQPDTGELFF.

This clonotype turned up a few times. The genes are TRBV12-3 or TRBV12-4 and TRBJ2-6; tentative D call: TRBD1 (5 bases). CDR3 length: 17 residues. Trimming took off 4 bases at V and 2 bases at J, with 15 bases between the two ends. The CDR3 region is CASSSRGILAGANVLTF. The CDR3 DNA is TGTGCCAGCAGTTCAAGGGGAATATTGGCTGGGGCCAACGTCCTGACTTTC.

The rearrangement joins TRBV5-1 to TRBJ2-2; the match to TRBD1 covers 7 bases. Unmatched junction bases numbered 6, after V lost 6 bases and J lost 4 bases. This CDR3 contains 14 residues. CDR1 is SGHRS, CDR2 YFSETQ, per germline. The CDR3 region has the DNA TGCGCCAGCAAACTAGGGGGCCCCACCGGGGAGCTGTTTTTT. It is translated as CASKLGGPTGELFF.

The J gene is TRBJ1-2, the V gene TRBV20-1; 7 bases agree with TRBD1. Unmatched junction bases numbered 9, after V lost 5 bases and J lost 3 bases. Germline values: CDR1 DFQATT, CDR2 SNEGSKA (reference sequence). The CDR3 runs 14 residues. CDR3 nucleotide sequence: TGCAGTGCTTCGAAGACAGGGTGGGACTATGGCTACACCTTC. This encodes CSASKTGWDYGYTF.

This clonotype was picked up many times. The chain carries TRBV7-8 and TRBJ2-1; D gene uncertain. This CDR3 contains 15 residues. Germline V lookup: CDR1 SGHVS, CDR2 FQNEAQ. The V end lost 5 bases, the J end lost 7 bases, and 18 bases lay between the germline ends. Here the CDR3 reads CASSLDLRLGNEQFF. CDR3 DNA: TGTGCCAGCAGCCTAGACCTACGTCTGGGGAATGAGCAGTTCTTC.

The CDR3 here is CSVEGFDSQETQYF. In DNA, the CDR3 is TGCAGCGTTGAAGGGTTCGACTCTCAAGAGACCCAGTACTTC. This rearrangement joins TRBV29-1 to TRBJ2-5; no clear D gene. Germline assignment: CDR1 SQVTM and CDR2 ANQGSEA. The length of the CDR3 is 14 residues. The V end was cut by 1 base, the J end by 2 bases, with 11 bases between.

The rearrangement uses TRBV24-1 and TRBJ2-7; possible D gene TRBD2, 5 bases. Germline V gene data show CDR1 as KGHDR and CDR2 as SFDVKD. The CDR3 has 14 residues. Trimming pared 4 bases from V and 1 base from J, leaving 10 bases between. DNA for the CDR3: TGTGCCACCAGTGACCCCGGGATATCCTACGAGCAGTACTTC. It is translated as CATSDPGISYEQYF.